This note documents a single T cell receptor (beta chain) sequence. The antigen remains undetermined. This record belongs to a study of CD8 T cells in ankylosing spondylitis. Findings of the study overall: Made up of about eight highly homologous variants, a TCR beta motif appeared characteristic of ankylosing spondylitis blood.

The CDR3 totals 17 residues. V shed 4 bases and J shed 2 bases, with 20 bases lying between them. The germline CDR1 and CDR2 sequences are LGHNA and YNFKEQ. The authors made TCR beta libraries by quantitative 5'-RACE with molecular barcodes. Each CDR3 protein is one row after TCRdb ran MiXCR on the 5' RACE reads. Of a few hundred thousand distinct CDR3 sequences listed, 6.5% to 10% are singletons. The sample consisted of blood, either unsorted or a sorted T cell fraction (not recorded which). The receptor comes from a male donor with ankylosing spondylitis. The chain has TRBV4-2 and TRBJ1-2; D uncertain. The DNA of the CDR3 is TGTGCCAGCAGCCGTTTGGGTGGGCGAGGCGCCAACTATGGCTACACCTTC. Its translation: CASSRLGGRGANYGYTF.